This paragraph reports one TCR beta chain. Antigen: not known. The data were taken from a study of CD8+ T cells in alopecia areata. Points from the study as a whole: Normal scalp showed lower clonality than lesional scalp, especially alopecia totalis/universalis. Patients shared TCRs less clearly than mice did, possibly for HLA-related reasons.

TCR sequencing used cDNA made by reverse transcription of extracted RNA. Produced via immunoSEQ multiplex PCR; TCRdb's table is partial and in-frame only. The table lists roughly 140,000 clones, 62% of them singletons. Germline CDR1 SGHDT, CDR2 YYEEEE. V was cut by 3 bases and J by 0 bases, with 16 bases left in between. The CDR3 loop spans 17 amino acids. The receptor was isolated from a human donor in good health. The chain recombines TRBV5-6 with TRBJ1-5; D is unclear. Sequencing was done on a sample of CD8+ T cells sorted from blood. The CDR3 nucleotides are TGTGCCAGCAGCTACTACGGGGAGCCGCTTAGCAATCAGCCCCAGCATTTT. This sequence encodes CASSYYGEPLSNQPQHF. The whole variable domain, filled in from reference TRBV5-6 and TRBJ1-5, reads DAGVTQSPTHLIKTRGQQVTLRCSPKSGHDTVSWYQQALGQGPQFIFQYYEEEERQRGNFPDRFSGHQFPNYSSELNVNALLLGDSALYLCASSYYGEPLSNQPQHFGDGTRLSIL.